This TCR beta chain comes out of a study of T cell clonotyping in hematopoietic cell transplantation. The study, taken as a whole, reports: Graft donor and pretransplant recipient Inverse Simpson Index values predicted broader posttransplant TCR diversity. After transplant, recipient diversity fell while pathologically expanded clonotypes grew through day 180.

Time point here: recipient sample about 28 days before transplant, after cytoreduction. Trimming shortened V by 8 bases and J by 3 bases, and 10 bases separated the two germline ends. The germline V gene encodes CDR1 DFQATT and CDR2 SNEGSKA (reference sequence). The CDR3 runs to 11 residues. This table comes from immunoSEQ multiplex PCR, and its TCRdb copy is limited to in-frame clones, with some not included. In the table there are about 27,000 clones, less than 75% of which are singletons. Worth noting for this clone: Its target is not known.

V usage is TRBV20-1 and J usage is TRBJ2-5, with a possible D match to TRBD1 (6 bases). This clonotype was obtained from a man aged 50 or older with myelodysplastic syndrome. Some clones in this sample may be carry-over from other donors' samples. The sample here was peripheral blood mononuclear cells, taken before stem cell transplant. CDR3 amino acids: CSTNREETQYF. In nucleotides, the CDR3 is TGCAGTACTAACAGGGAAGAGACCCAGTACTTC.